This entry is about one T cell receptor beta chain. The sample belongs to a study of blood T cell repertoires in COVID-19. About the study: The United States, Italy and Spain supplied acute and convalescent COVID-19 samples.

In the authors' methods: Cell counts per sample came from amplifying reference gene primers. The data were produced by immunoSEQ multiplex PCR, yet TCRdb's version contains in-frame clones alone and is incomplete. V and J calls and clone size are as listed in that table; D and trimming were resolved from the DNA. The repertoire holds 72,000 or so clones, with approximately 85% as singletons. V was trimmed by 6 bases and J by 1 base, leaving 16 bases between them. The germline V gene has CDR1 MNHEY and CDR2 SMNVEV (reference sequence). This CDR3 region has 16 residues. The TCR was taken from a woman at least 80 years old with active or convalescent COVID-19. The chain employs TRBV27 and TRBJ1-3; the D gene is possibly TRBD1 (5 bases). What was sequenced was peripheral blood. CDR3 coding DNA: TGTGCCAGCAGGGCCTCAGGCGGGGCATCTGGAAACACCATATATTTT. Amino acid sequence: CASRASGGASGNTIYF.